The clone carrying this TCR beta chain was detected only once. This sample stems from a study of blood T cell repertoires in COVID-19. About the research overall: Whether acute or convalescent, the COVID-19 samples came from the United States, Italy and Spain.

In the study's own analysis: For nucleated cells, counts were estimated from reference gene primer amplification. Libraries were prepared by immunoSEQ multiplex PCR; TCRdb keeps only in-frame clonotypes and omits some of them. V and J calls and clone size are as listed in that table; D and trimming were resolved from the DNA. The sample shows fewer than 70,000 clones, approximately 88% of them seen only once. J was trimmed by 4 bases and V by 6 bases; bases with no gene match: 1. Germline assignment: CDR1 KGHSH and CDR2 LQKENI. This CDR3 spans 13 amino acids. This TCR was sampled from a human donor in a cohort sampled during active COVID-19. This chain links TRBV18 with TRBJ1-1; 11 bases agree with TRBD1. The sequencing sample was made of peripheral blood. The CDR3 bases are TGTGCCAGCTCGGGACAGGGGGGCACTGAAGCTTTCTTT. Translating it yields CASSGQGGTEAFF.